This T cell receptor gamma chain emerged from a study of gamma-delta T cells after stem cell transplantation. The CDR3 loop spans 12 amino acids. With CATT, TCRdb re-called clones from the RT-PCR reads. The table shows fewer than 1,500 gamma-chain clones, with more than 45% occurring only once. Input material: gamma-delta T cells. This receptor was identified in a human donor. It is not recorded whose cells these are; they may come from a transplant donor. The V gene lacks a call, and TRGJ1 or TRGJ2 is the J gene. The CDR3 sequence: CATWDGGQKKLF. The DNA for the CDR3 is TGTGCCACCTGGGATGGCGGCCAAAAGAAACTCTTT.